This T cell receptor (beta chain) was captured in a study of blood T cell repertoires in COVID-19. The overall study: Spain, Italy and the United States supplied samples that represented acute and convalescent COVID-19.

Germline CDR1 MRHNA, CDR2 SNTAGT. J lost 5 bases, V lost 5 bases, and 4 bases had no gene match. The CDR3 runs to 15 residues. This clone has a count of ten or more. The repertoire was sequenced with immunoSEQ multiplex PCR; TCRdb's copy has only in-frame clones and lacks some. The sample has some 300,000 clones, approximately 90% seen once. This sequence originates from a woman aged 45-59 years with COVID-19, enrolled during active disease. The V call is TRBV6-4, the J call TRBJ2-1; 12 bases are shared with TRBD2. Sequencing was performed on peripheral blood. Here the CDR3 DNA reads TGTGCCAGCAGTCCGACTAGCGGGAGCCACAATGAGCAGTTCTTC. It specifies CASSPTSGSHNEQFF.